The sample holds many counts of the clone carrying this T cell receptor beta chain. Unique molecular identifiers featured in how the TCRbeta library was prepared. TCRdb analysed the PCR reads with MiXCR anew, one entry per CDR3 protein. This table has hundreds of thousands of distinct CDR3 sequences, under 20% appearing once. This record belongs to a study of T-cell reconstitution after alpha-beta-depleted transplantation in children. The sequencing here drew on PBMCs, mostly from graft donor cells, taken 360 days after TCRalphabeta/CD19-depleted stem cell transplant. This sequence was found in a male patient under 18 who had a stem cell transplant for acute lymphoblastic leukemia, so the T cells may come from the graft donor.

The CDR3 reads CAISDAGLDEQFF. CDR3 sequence (DNA): TGTGCCATCAGTGATGCGGGTCTCGATGAGCAGTTCTTC. V usage is TRBV10-3 and J usage is TRBJ2-1; D might be TRBD2 (5 bases). There are 13 residues in the CDR3. The ends were cut back, 3 bases at V and 8 bases at J, with 11 bases in the middle. The germline V gene encodes CDR1 ENHRY and CDR2 SYGVKD.